One and the same sample provided the 31 T cell receptor beta chains below, sequenced in a study of blood T cell repertoires in COVID-19 (dated by TCRdb to the early 2020s). Library preparation used the immunoSEQ multiplex PCR assay. TCRdb retrieved this table from immuneACCESS and kept in-frame rearrangements only. Not all clones are present; in checked studies, unresolved V genes account for under half, and no reason is known for the remainder. A total of fewer than 300,000 clones appear in this sample, roughly 86% of them only once. Together, the top ten hold 2% to 2.5% of the sample. Material for sequencing was peripheral blood. The receptors come from a woman in her forties or fifties with acute or convalescent COVID-19.

This chain uses TRBV4-3 with TRBJ2-1, with D maybe TRBD2 (5 bases). V was clipped by 0 bases and J by 4 bases, with 16 bases between them. This CDR3 contains 17 residues. The germline gives CDR1 LGHNA, CDR2 YSLEER. The CDR3 loop reads CASSQESEDWRYNEQFF. Written as DNA, the CDR3 is TGCGCCAGCAGCCAAGAGTCGGAGGACTGGAGATACAATGAGCAGTTCTTC.

The chain uses TRBV4-1 and TRBJ1-5; D is ambiguous. V dropped 1 base and J dropped 4 bases, with 5 bases sitting between them. This CDR3 has 13 residues. Germline V gene lookup returns CDR1 MGHRA and CDR2 YSYEKL. CDR3 region: CASSQAVNQPQHF. DNA of the CDR3: TGCGCCAGCAGCCAAGCAGTAAATCAGCCCCAGCATTTT.

This clone turned up a few times. The chain joins TRBV4-3 to TRBJ1-1, with TRBD1 identical over 8 bases. This CDR3 spans 16 amino acids. Unmatched junction bases numbered 10, after V lost 3 bases and J lost 4 bases. Germline V gene data show CDR1 as LGHNA and CDR2 as YSLEER. The CDR3 region is CASSQVNRGARTEAFF. The CDR3 coding sequence is TGCGCCAGCAGCCAGGTTAACAGGGGGGCGCGCACTGAAGCTTTCTTT.

The rearrangement joins TRBV2 to TRBJ2-7; weak D call: TRBD2 (6 bases). V lost 7 bases and J 3 bases, leaving 13 bases between the germline ends. Germline-derived CDR1 and CDR2 are SNHLY and FYNNEI. The CDR3 loop spans 13 amino acids. The CDR3 spells CASNRGGVYEQYF. The CDR3 nucleotides read TGTGCCAGCAACCGCGGCGGGGTCTACGAGCAGTACTTC.

The rearrangement joins TRBV5-4 to TRBJ2-1; the match to TRBD1 covers 8 bases. The CDR3 is 14 residues long. V shed 1 base and J 7 bases; nucleotides not matched to a gene: 4. The germline V gene has CDR1 SGHNT and CDR2 YYREEE (reference sequence). The DNA for the CDR3 is TGTGCCAGCAGCTTGTGGACAGGGTCGAATGAGCAGTTCTTC. Amino acid sequence: CASSLWTGSNEQFF.

This rearrangement joins TRBV21-1 to TRBJ1-1; no check of the table's D call, TRBD1, against the DNA was made. TRBV21-1 is a known pseudogene. The CDR3 totals 16 residues. The DNA of the CDR3 is TGTGCCAGCAGCAATCGGTCGGGACAGGGGGACACTGAAGCTTTCTTT. It translates to CASSNRSGQGDTEAFF.

The V gene is TRBV11-2, the J gene TRBJ1-2; maybe TRBD1 (5 bases). Germline V CDR1 and CDR2: SGHAT, FQNNGV. Trimming cost V 0 bases and J 8 bases, with 22 bases left between them. The CDR3 contains 17 residues. CDR3 sequence: CASSLDRGAWRRDGYTF. The CDR3 DNA is TGTGCCAGCAGCTTAGATCGGGGAGCCTGGAGGCGGGACGGCTACACCTTC.

The V call is TRBV6-2 or TRBV6-3, the J call TRBJ2-3; TRBD2 aligns across 10 bases. The junction had 8 bases not matched to a gene; V was cut back by 2 bases and J by 0 bases. This CDR3 is built from 18 residues. Germline V gene data show CDR1 as MNHEY and CDR2 as SVGEGT. The CDR3 sequence is CASSYGFSGRPSTDTQYF. The CDR3, as DNA: TGTGCCAGCAGTTACGGTTTTAGCGGGAGGCCGAGCACAGATACGCAGTATTTT.

This clone was counted a few times. The DNA of the CDR3 is TGTGCCTGGAGTTCACTAGCGGGACGCACAGATACGCAGTATTTT. Translation: CAWSSLAGRTDTQYF. The genes are TRBV30 and TRBJ2-3, with 10 bases aligning to TRBD2. V lost 2 bases to trimming and J lost 1 base; unmatched junction nucleotides: 3. In germline, CDR1 is GTSNPN, CDR2 SVGIG (reference sequence). The CDR3 extends over 15 amino acids.

The table lists this clone with a count of one. The rearrangement uses TRBV29-1 and TRBJ2-2, with TRBD2 matching over 7 bases. CDR1 is SQVTM and CDR2 is ANQGSEA in the germline V gene. CDR3 length: 13 amino acids. V was pared by 2 bases and J by 5 bases, with 2 bases of the junction left unmatched. As DNA, the CDR3 is TGCAGCGTTGAACGAGCGGGGACCGGGGAGCTGTTTTTT. This gives the protein CSVERAGTGELFF.

The chain recombines TRBV18 with TRBJ1-1; D is uncertain. The CDR3 runs 14 residues. Trimming removed 6 bases at V and 4 bases at J, with 15 bases between. Germline-derived CDR1 and CDR2 are KGHSH and LQKENI. The CDR3, as DNA: TGTGCCAGCTCGCCCAGGAACCCGCCCACTGAAGCTTTCTTT. Amino acids: CASSPRNPPTEAFF.

The genes are TRBV7-2 and TRBJ1-2, with a weak D call TRBD1 (5 bases). The V end lost 4 bases, the J end lost 8 bases, and 17 bases lay between the germline ends. This CDR3 comprises 14 residues. From germline, CDR1 is SGHTA and CDR2 FQGNSA. The CDR3 reads CASSYDRGARGYTF. In nucleotides, the CDR3 is TGTGCCAGCAGCTACGACCGCGGGGCGAGAGGCTACACCTTC.

This clone was found once. The chain carries TRBV27 and TRBJ2-7; the match to TRBD2 covers 10 bases. CDR1 is MNHEY and CDR2 is SMNVEV in the germline V gene (reference sequence). The CDR3 is made up of 17 amino acids. Trimming took 2 bases from V and 2 from J; bases not matched to a gene: 9. The CDR3 sequence: CASSLSPPLAGAYEQYF. CDR3 sequence (DNA): TGTGCCAGCAGTTTAAGTCCCCCCCTAGCGGGAGCCTACGAGCAGTACTTC.

V and J are TRBV5-6 and TRBJ2-7, with 8 bases lining up with TRBD2. The CDR3 is made up of 16 amino acids. Germline CDR1 SGHDT, CDR2 YYEEEE. Losses at the gene ends were 2 bases for V and 6 bases for J; bases not matched to a gene: 13. CDR3 DNA: TGTGCCAGCAGCTTAGGTGGTATCGGGAGGGCCGGCGAGCAGTACTTC. Amino acid sequence: CASSLGGIGRAGEQYF.

The chain recombines TRBV9 with TRBJ1-2; D is perhaps TRBD1 (6 bases). The CDR3 sequence is 13 residues long. The V gene's germline CDR1 is SGDLS and CDR2 YYNGEE. Trimming removed 2 bases at V and 2 bases at J, with 7 bases between. The CDR3 bases are TGTGCCAGCAGCGTTACAGGGAACTATGGCTACACCTTC. Translation gives CASSVTGNYGYTF.

The chain couples TRBV28 to TRBJ1-4; TRBD1 matches at 11 bases. J gave up 8 bases and V 3 bases, and 5 bases lay outside the gene matches. The germline gives CDR1 MDHEN, CDR2 SYDVKM. The CDR3 covers 15 residues. CDR3 sequence reads: CASSFGTGGKEKLFF. The CDR3 bases are TGTGCCAGCAGTTTCGGGACAGGGGGAAAAGAAAAACTGTTTTTT.

V usage is TRBV7-2 and J usage is TRBJ2-1; 8 bases align to TRBD2. V gave up 8 bases and J gave up 2 bases; unmatched junction bases: 8. The CDR3 spans 15 residues. CDR1 and CDR2 from the germline V gene are SGHTA and FQGNSA. The DNA for the CDR3 is TGTGCCAGCGACACATCAGCGGGAGCCTACAATGAGCAGTTCTTC. Protein: CASDTSAGAYNEQFF.

The chain joins TRBV19 to TRBJ2-3, with 8 bases that match TRBD2. The germline CDR1 and CDR2 sequences are LNHDA and SQIVND (reference sequence). This CDR3 is built from 15 residues. Germline trimming cut 6 bases from V and 7 bases from J; bases unmatched to any gene: 12. The CDR3 reads CASRGLETYLNTQYF. The CDR3 bases are TGTGCCAGTAGGGGACTAGAAACGTACCTAAATACGCAGTATTTT.

The J gene is TRBJ2-7, the V gene TRBV11-1, with 9 bases aligning to TRBD1. This CDR3 contains 16 residues. V lost 5 bases to trimming and J lost 2 bases; unmatched junction nucleotides: 10. Germline CDR1 and CDR2: SGHAT and FQDESV (reference sequence). As DNA, the CDR3 is TGTGCCAGCAGCGTAAGAGGGACAGGGTACCCCTACGAGCAGTACTTC. Residues: CASSVRGTGYPYEQYF.

V usage is TRBV5-6 and J usage is TRBJ2-1; 10 bases are shared with TRBD2. Germline CDR1 is SGHDT and CDR2 is YYEEEE. The CDR3 runs 14 residues. Germline trimming cut 6 bases from V and 15 bases from J; bases unmatched to any gene: 15. CDR3 loop: CASTRGRLAGDLFF. In DNA form, the CDR3 reads TGTGCCAGCACGAGAGGTCGGCTAGCGGGAGATCTGTTCTTC.

This chain uses TRBV7-2 with TRBJ1-2, with 10 bases aligning to TRBD1. Looked up from germline, CDR1 is SGHTA and CDR2 is FQGNSA. There are 15 residues in the CDR3. V shed 5 bases and J 6 bases; nucleotides not matched to a gene: 9. The CDR3 sequence: CASSPDRGRFHGYTF. In DNA form, the CDR3 reads TGTGCCAGCAGCCCAGACAGGGGGCGCTTCCATGGCTACACCTTC.

The sample holds one count of this clone. The chain joins TRBV28 to TRBJ2-7; tentative D call: TRBD2 (7 bases). This CDR3 is built from 14 residues. V shed 5 bases and J shed 4 bases, with 15 bases lying between them. CDR1 and CDR2 (germline): MDHEN, SYDVKM. The CDR3 protein is CASSGGDIRYEQYF. DNA for the CDR3: TGTGCCAGCAGTGGGGGGGACATCCGGTACGAGCAGTACTTC.

The chain has TRBV27 and TRBJ1-4, with 10 positions matching TRBD1. CDR1 is MNHEY and CDR2 is SMNVEV in the germline V gene (reference sequence). After removal of 5 bases from V and 1 base from J, the junction contained 7 bases not matched to a gene. The CDR3 length is 17 residues. As DNA, the CDR3 is TGTGCCAGCAGTATACGACAGGGGGCAGGAACTAATGAAAAACTGTTTTTT. It yields the protein CASSIRQGAGTNEKLFF. Together with reference TRBV27 and TRBJ1-4, the CDR3 gives the full variable domain: EAQVTQNPRYLITVTGKKLTVTCSQNMNHEYMSWYRQDPGLGLRQIYYSMNVEVTDKGDVPEGYKVSRKEKRNFPLILESPSPNQTSLYFCASSIRQGAGTNEKLFFGSGTQLSVL.

The chain links TRBV24-1 to TRBJ2-1; 7 bases line up with TRBD1. The CDR3 consists of 17 residues. The germline V gene encodes CDR1 KGHDR and CDR2 SFDVKD. With 2 bases clipped from V and 8 bases from J, the junction kept 14 bases outside the gene matches. CDR3 loop: CATSDSWGQKQRHEQFF. The DNA of the CDR3 is TGTGCCACCAGTGATTCCTGGGGACAGAAACAGAGGCATGAGCAGTTCTTC.

A few counts support this clone. The gene calls are TRBV18 and TRBJ2-7; TRBD2 aligns across 8 bases. The J segment lost 6 bases and the V segment lost 3 bases, leaving 7 bases of the junction unmatched. This CDR3 has 14 residues. The germline gives CDR1 KGHSH, CDR2 LQKENI. CDR3 amino acids: CASSPGTSSGEQYF. CDR3 DNA sequence: TGTGCCAGCTCACCTGGGACTAGTAGTGGCGAGCAGTACTTC.

In this sample, this clone turned up a few times. The rearrangement links TRBV28 to TRBJ1-2; 8 bases match TRBD1. The V segment lost 4 bases and the J segment 8 bases; nucleotides outside the gene matches: 6. CDR1 MDHEN and CDR2 SYDVKM come from the germline V gene. The CDR3 consists of 13 residues. CDR3 bases: TGTGCCAGCAGTTCCCAGACAGGGGAAGGCTACACCTTC. Translating it yields CASSSQTGEGYTF.

This sequence joins TRBV19 and TRBJ2-5; D gene ambiguous. Germline values: CDR1 LNHDA, CDR2 SQIVND (reference sequence). The CDR3 is made up of 11 amino acids. The V end was cut by 3 bases, the J end by 4 bases, with 3 bases between. CDR3 protein: CASSIRETQYF. The DNA of the CDR3 is TGTGCCAGTAGTATCCGAGAGACCCAGTACTTC.

The rearrangement joins TRBV7-9 to TRBJ2-6; D might be TRBD2 (6 bases). Germline CDR1 and CDR2: SEHNR and FQNEAQ (reference sequence). V was shortened by 3 bases and J by 14 bases, with 17 bases between the two germline ends. The CDR3 runs 14 residues. CDR3 in amino acids: CASSLNNGGFLLTF. DNA of the CDR3: TGTGCCAGCAGCTTGAACAACGGAGGGTTTCTCCTGACTTTC.

This clone was counted only a few times. The V gene is TRBV19, the J gene TRBJ1-1; a weak D match, TRBD1 (5 bases). There are 13 residues in the CDR3. In germline, CDR1 is LNHDA, CDR2 SQIVND (reference sequence). V lost 8 bases to trimming and J lost 5 bases, with 15 bases between them. The DNA for the CDR3 is TGTGCCAGTGCTTGGGGGGGGAGTACTGAAGCTTTCTTT. It specifies CASAWGGSTEAFF. The full variable domain, in which reference TRBV19 and TRBJ1-1 provide the parts outside the CDR3, is DGGITQSPKYLFRKEGQNVTLSCEQNLNHDAMYWYRQDPGQGLRLIYYSQIVNDFQKGDIAEGYSVSREKKESFPLTVTSAQKNPTAFYLCASAWGGSTEAFFGQGTRLTVV.

This chain connects TRBV5-1 to TRBJ2-2; D unclear. CDR1 is SGHRS, CDR2 YFSETQ, per germline. V was clipped by 6 bases and J by 0 bases, with 9 bases between them. CDR3 length equals 14 residues. The CDR3 region is CASTRGANTGELFF. The CDR3 DNA sequence: TGCGCCAGCACTCGCGGTGCGAACACCGGGGAGCTGTTTTTT.

This clone was recorded once. V and J are TRBV9 and TRBJ2-2; 15 bases align to TRBD2. The junction had 5 bases not matched to a gene; V was cut back by 3 bases and J by 5 bases. The CDR3 spans 17 residues. Per germline, CDR1 SGDLS and CDR2 YYNGEE. Here the CDR3 reads CASSDGLAGGSTGELFF. CDR3 DNA: TGTGCCAGCAGCGATGGACTAGCGGGAGGGTCTACCGGGGAGCTGTTTTTT. The full variable domain, in which reference TRBV9 and TRBJ2-2 provide the parts outside the CDR3, is DSGVTQTPKHLITATGQRVTLRCSPRSGDLSVYWYQQSLDQGLQFLIQYYNGEERAKGNILERFSAQQFPDLHSELNLSSLELGDSALYFCASSDGLAGGSTGELFFGEGSRLTVL.